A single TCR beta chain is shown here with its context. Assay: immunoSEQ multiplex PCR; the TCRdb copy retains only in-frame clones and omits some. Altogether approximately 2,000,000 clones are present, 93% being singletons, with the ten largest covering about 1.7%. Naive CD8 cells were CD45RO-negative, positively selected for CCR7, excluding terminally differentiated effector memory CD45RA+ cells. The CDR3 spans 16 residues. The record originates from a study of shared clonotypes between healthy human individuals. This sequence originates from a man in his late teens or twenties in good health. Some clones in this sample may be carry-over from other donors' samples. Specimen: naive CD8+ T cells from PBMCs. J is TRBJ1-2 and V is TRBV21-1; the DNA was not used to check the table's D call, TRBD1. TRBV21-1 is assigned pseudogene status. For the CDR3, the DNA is TGTGCCAGCACAAAAGGGGGCAGTATTACTAACTATGGCTACACCTTC. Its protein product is CASTKGGSITNYGYTF.